The entry that follows covers one T cell receptor beta chain sequence. Its specific antigen is unknown. No qualities accompany the bases; no much larger clone lies one base away. The sample is drawn from a study of T cells in Graves' hyperthyroidism and ophthalmopathy (dated 2019 in TCRdb). For the wider study: Peripheral blood was collected at initial diagnosis, before any treatment. After blood sampling, hyperthyroidism patients were treated with methimazole at a starting dose of 30 mg daily, and ophthalmopathy patients were treated with high-dose intravenous methylprednisolone. Thyroid tissue and blood T-cell repertoires from roughly 6 Graves' hyperthyroidism patients were also compared in the study. The paper reports TCR Vbeta CDR3 sequencing of approximately 140 peripheral blood samples: around 45 ophthalmopathy, under 80 hyperthyroidism and around 17 progressor patients. To identify distinguishing TCR V-J signatures, a discovery cohort of some 100 patients was used, comprising approximately 40 with Graves' ophthalmopathy and roughly 60 with stable Graves' hyperthyroidism. The 100 or so discovery patients were randomly divided into training and test sets at a 7:3 ratio. Prospective prediction of ophthalmopathy was tested in an independent validation cohort of approximately 19 hyperthyroidism patients and 17 patients who later progressed to ophthalmopathy.

TCR beta CDR3 regions were amplified from RNA transcripts. A first-round RT-PCR of the TCR CDR3 used the HTBI primer set with the Qiagen OneStep RT-PCR kit. Libraries were constructed in a second round of multiplex PCR, after which size selection and purification were carried out. Libraries were sequenced paired-end with 100 bp reads on an Illumina HiSeq2000. As for the original processing: SOAPnuke was used to process the raw data, with reads discarded if the reads contained adapters or uncalled bases, had a mean Phred below 15, or lacked an exact constant-primer or identifier match. COPE v1.2.5 was used to merge the high-quality paired reads, and each unique nucleotide sequence was defined as a clonotype. MiTCR v1.1 was used to align clonotypes to the IMGT TRBV, TRBD and TRBJ reference segments. Only V-J combinations with frequency above 0.0001, covering approximately 99% of repertoires, were analysed. A TCS score was defined as the ratio between F50 (clonal expansion) and ExV (chaos), using BLOSUM62-based TCRdist between CDR3 peptides within each V-J. Welch's t-statistics and random forest reduced around 550 V-J features to 10 to 15, which were used in a naive Bayes classifier (R e1071). Through fastp at Q25 and MiXCR, TCRdb rebuilt clones from the public reads, retaining in-frame beta chains. When rows share a CDR3 protein, they turn into one entry using the most common DNA and genes. TCRdb, not the original authors, processed these V and J calls. Within this sample are about 360,000 distinct CDR3 sequences, with around 14% of them counted one time only. Clones ranked in the top ten supply 9.2% of the sample.

Graves' hyperthyroidism was defined as stable when no progression to ophthalmopathy occurred over 18 months of follow-up. Hyperthyroidism patients were newly diagnosed, with disease duration under 2 months, and aged 18 to 65 years. Patients with uncontrolled infections, other autoimmune diseases, pregnancy or lactation were excluded. Diagnoses were based on clinical symptoms, serum thyroxine and TRAb, thyroid ultrasound and orbital computed tomography. Ficoll-Paque density gradient centrifugation was used to isolate PBMCs from 9.5 to 10 ml of fresh peripheral blood. Total RNA was extracted using Trizol reagent, and RNA quality was assessed on an Agilent 2100 Bioanalyzer. Results the study describes overall, beyond this receptor: Most expanded thyroid clonotypes (frequency above 0.001) were also detected in blood, suggesting blood repertoires may reflect thyroid immune responses. A 13 V-J signature model separated ophthalmopathy from stable hyperthyroidism, with roughly 88% sensitivity and just under 84% specificity in cross-validation and 80%/75% in testing. In validation, progression to ophthalmopathy was predicted by the model with about 70% sensitivity and 72.22% specificity, a median of approximately 6.5 months before onset. No statistical method was used to set the sample size in advance, and investigators knew the group allocation.

The clonotype comes from a woman in her late teens or twenties with Graves' hyperthyroidism. Specimen: blood.

The CDR3 has the sequence CASSHGTNNEQFF. The bases are TGTGCCAGCAGTCACGGGACTAACAATGAGCAGTTCTTC. The sequence joins TRBV6-5 to TRBJ2-1, and TRBD2 aligns with 7 junction nucleotides. CDR1 and CDR2 (MNHEY, SVGAGI) derive from the germline V gene. The germline V end is reduced by 5 bases and the J end by 5 bases; junction bases left unmatched: 3. The CDR3 sequence holds 13 residues, the cysteine and phenylalanine included. The sequence is cut down to CDR3 DNA, 39 bases in frame from base 1.